One and the same sample provided the 8 T cell receptor beta chains below, sequenced in a study of T cells in Graves' hyperthyroidism and ophthalmopathy. Researchers took RNA transcripts and amplified the TCR beta CDR3 regions from them. A set of HTBI primers served as the primers for a first-round RT-PCR of the TCR CDR3. From the multiplex PCR reads, TCRdb called clonotypes with MiXCR, one entry per CDR3 protein. The data show 500,000 to 650,000 distinct CDR3 sequences, about 20% seen once. What was sequenced was blood. The receptors stem from a man aged 40-49 years with Graves' ophthalmopathy.

With respect to this clonotype: Given a much more abundant clone one base away, this may be a read error. The rearrangement uses TRBV7-8 and TRBJ1-1; no clear D gene. The CDR3 covers 12 residues. The V gene's germline CDR1 is SGHVS and CDR2 FQNEAQ. The CDR3 coding sequence is TGTACCAGCAGCTTAGGGAACAGTGAAGCTTTCTTT. Protein sequence: CTSSLGNSEAFF.

This clonotype was picked up many times. CDR3 sequence (DNA): TGTGCCAGCAGCTTAGGGCCCAGCTTCTACGAGCAGTACTTC. Amino acid sequence: CASSLGPSFYEQYF. V and J are TRBV11-2 and TRBJ2-7; unclear D gene. V was cut by 1 base and J by 3 bases, with 10 bases left in between. The CDR3 extends over 14 amino acids. CDR1 SGHAT and CDR2 FQNNGV come from the germline V gene.

In this sample, this clonotype turned up a few times. The chain combines TRBV24-1 with TRBJ2-1; D is unresolved. V lost 2 bases, J lost 12 bases, and 19 bases lay in between. Germline-derived CDR1 and CDR2 are KGHDR and SFDVKD. CDR3 length equals 15 residues. The CDR3 sequence is CATSDSTDNGYRQFF. For the CDR3, the DNA is TGTGCCACCAGTGATTCTACGGATAACGGCTACAGGCAGTTCTTC.

This clonotype was recorded a few times. This sequence joins TRBV30 and TRBJ1-4, with a possible D match to TRBD1 (5 bases). The CDR3 has 14 amino acids. Trimming removed 1 base at V and 2 bases at J, with 8 bases between. Germline-derived CDR1 and CDR2 are GTSNPN and SVGIG (reference sequence). For the CDR3, the DNA is TGTGCCTGGAGTGGACAGCGTACTAATGAAAAACTGTTTTTT. It encodes CAWSGQRTNEKLFF.

This clonotype has only a few counts. The chain is built from TRBV7-9 and TRBJ2-3; 9 nucleotides match TRBD2. Germline V gene sequence: CDR1 SEHNR, CDR2 FQNEAQ (reference sequence). This CDR3 spans 16 amino acids. V shed 2 bases and J 5 bases; nucleotides not matched to a gene: 8. CDR3 in DNA: TGTGCCAGCAGCTTACGGCTAGCGGGATCCGGAGATACGCAGTATTTT. It yields the protein CASSLRLAGSGDTQYF.

This clonotype was seen repeatedly, ten times or more. V is TRBV7-3 and J is TRBJ2-2, with a weak D call TRBD2 (5 bases). The V end lost 2 bases, the J end lost 2 bases, and 6 bases lay between the germline ends. The V gene's germline CDR1 is SGHTA and CDR2 FQGTGA. The CDR3 is 14 residues long. The DNA for the CDR3 is TGTGCCAGCAGCTTAGACTATAACACCGGGGAGCTGTTTTTT. Encoded protein: CASSLDYNTGELFF.

This chain links TRBV28 with TRBJ2-7; maybe TRBD1 (5 bases). Trimming shortened V by 5 bases and J by 3 bases, and 8 bases separated the two germline ends. The germline gives CDR1 MDHEN, CDR2 SYDVKM. This CDR3 comprises 12 residues. As DNA, the CDR3 is TGTGCCAGCAGTGATACAGGCTACGAGCAGTACTTC. Its protein product is CASSDTGYEQYF.

The V call is TRBV6-9, the J call TRBJ1-4, with D uncertain. Germline CDR1 is MNHGY and CDR2 is SVAAGI. The ends were cut back, 3 bases at V and 4 bases at J, with 12 bases in the middle. This CDR3 has 15 residues. The CDR3: CASSYGQTVNEKLFF. CDR3 in DNA: TGTGCCAGCAGTTACGGGCAGACGGTTAATGAAAAACTGTTTTTT.